One and the same sample provided the 9 T cell receptor beta chains below, sequenced in a study of T cells expressing NK-cell markers. No DNA is given; TCRdb re-called the 5' RACE reads and lists each CDR3 protein once. Recorded here are 400,000 to 550,000 distinct CDR3 sequences; the top ten clones represent approximately 7%. The sample comprised blood T cells: a sorted CD56 or NKG2C T cell subset, CD4+ or CD8+ T cells, or bulk PBMC T cells (not recorded which). These receptors all stem from a woman between 18 and 69 years old in good health.

This rearrangement joins TRBV28 to TRBJ1-1; checking the TCRdb D call of TRBD1 is not possible without DNA. Germline CDR1 reads MDHEN; CDR2 reads SYDVKM. The CDR3 spans 16 residues. CDR3 protein: CASRWDRGNMNTEAFF.

The rearrangement uses TRBV3-1 and TRBJ2-5; the D call of TRBD1 rests on TCRdb alone, since no DNA is present to check it. Germline CDR1 reads LGHDT; CDR2 reads YNNKEL (reference sequence). The CDR3 spans 13 residues. The CDR3 is CASGDRIQETQYF.

The chain combines TRBV29-1 with TRBJ2-1; TCRdb gives TRBD1 as the D gene, but with no DNA this cannot be confirmed. Per the germline V gene, CDR1 is SQVTM and CDR2 is ANQGSEA. The CDR3 contains 16 residues. This CDR3 reads CSPQPVEGQGLNEQFF.

The chain couples TRBV4-2 to TRBJ2-1. This CDR3 has 12 amino acids. CDR1 LGHNA and CDR2 YNFKEQ come from the germline V gene. CDR3 sequence reads: CASSQVVEEQFF.

This chain links TRBV12-3 or TRBV12-4 with TRBJ2-6; TCRdb gives TRBD1 as the D gene, but with no DNA this cannot be confirmed. The CDR3 is 16 residues long. CDR3 residues: CASSLGSGTGANVLTF.

The chain recombines TRBV12-3 or TRBV12-4 with TRBJ1-5; the D gene TCRdb calls, TRBD1, cannot be checked with no DNA. The CDR3 length is 16 residues. CDR3 region: CASSAPLGQGYQPQHF.

This sequence joins TRBV29-1 and TRBJ2-5. Germline values: CDR1 SQVTM, CDR2 ANQGSEA. The CDR3 loop spans 12 amino acids. The CDR3 loop reads CSVVLGSETQYF.

J is TRBJ2-7 and V is TRBV20-1; absent DNA, TCRdb's TRBD2 call cannot be checked. The CDR3 totals 15 residues. In germline, CDR1 is DFQATT, CDR2 SNEGSKA (reference sequence). Here the CDR3 reads CSARAPAEPSYEQYF.

The chain employs TRBV6-1 and TRBJ2-3. CDR3 length equals 13 residues. Germline assignment: CDR1 MNHNS and CDR2 SASEGT. The CDR3 region is CASSPAIPDTQYF.